Below, 26 T cell receptor beta chains from the same sample are listed, as sequenced in a study of control samples from healthy donors and cancer patients. Profiling relied on immunoSEQ multiplex PCR, and the TCRdb table lists in-frame clones only, not all of them. The sample has fewer than 150,000 clones, roughly 92% seen once. The specimen was blood. Receptor source: a woman younger than 30 in good health.

CDR3 coding DNA: TGTGCCAGCAGTTTACCCGGGCGAGGATACTACAATGAGCAGTTCTTC. Amino acid sequence: CASSLPGRGYYNEQFF. This chain links TRBV27 with TRBJ2-1; D is ambiguous. Between the trimmed V and J ends, which lost 2 bases and 3 bases, there was a span of 14 bases. This CDR3 region has 16 residues. The germline gives CDR1 MNHEY, CDR2 SMNVEV (reference sequence).

V and J are TRBV5-8 and TRBJ2-1, with 9 positions matching TRBD2. The germline CDR1 and CDR2 sequences are SGHTS and YDEGEE. This CDR3 comprises 14 residues. J was trimmed by 10 bases and V by 4 bases; bases with no gene match: 9. In nucleotides, the CDR3 is TGTGCCAGCAGCCGTTTTTCGACTAGCGGCGAGCAGTTCTTC. Translating it yields CASSRFSTSGEQFF.

The chain links TRBV9 to TRBJ2-4; D is uncertain. The length of the CDR3 is 13 residues. V lost 0 bases to trimming and J lost 6 bases, with 7 bases between them. In germline, CDR1 is SGDLS, CDR2 YYNGEE. Here the CDR3 reads CASSVDSRNIQYF. DNA of the CDR3: TGTGCCAGCAGCGTAGATAGCAGAAACATTCAGTACTTC. Together with reference TRBV9 and TRBJ2-4, the CDR3 gives the full variable domain: DSGVTQTPKHLITATGQRVTLRCSPRSGDLSVYWYQQSLDQGLQFLIQYYNGEERAKGNILERFSAQQFPDLHSELNLSSLELGDSALYFCASSVDSRNIQYFGAGTRLSVL.

J is TRBJ1-1 and V is TRBV28, with unresolved D. This CDR3 is 17 amino acids long. Trimming pared 1 base from V and 0 bases from J, leaving 15 bases between. From germline, CDR1 is MDHEN and CDR2 SYDVKM. CDR3 DNA sequence: TGTGCCAGCAGTTTATCCACTATCAGGAGGATGAACACTGAAGCTTTCTTT. This encodes CASSLSTIRRMNTEAFF.

This clone was recorded only once. V and J are TRBV11-2 and TRBJ2-1; weak D call: TRBD2 (7 bases). Deletions cut 5 bases from V and 8 bases from J, with 22 bases between. This CDR3 region has 16 residues. The germline CDR1 and CDR2 sequences are SGHAT and FQNNGV. The chain's CDR3 is CASSALGGGSSYEQFF. The CDR3 DNA is TGTGCCAGCAGCGCCCTCGGGGGCGGGAGTTCATATGAGCAGTTCTTC.

J is TRBJ2-7 and V is TRBV28, with TRBD2 matching 15 bases. The ends lost 5 bases at V and 2 bases at J; junction bases unmatched: 13. Looked up from germline, CDR1 is MDHEN and CDR2 is SYDVKM. The CDR3 loop spans 19 amino acids. The CDR3 sequence: CASSGSGDGLAGGPYEQYF. CDR3 in DNA: TGTGCCAGCAGTGGATCGGGTGATGGACTAGCGGGGGGGCCCTACGAGCAGTACTTC.

The chain couples TRBV7-9 to TRBJ1-1, with D possibly matching TRBD1 (5 bases). The CDR3 sequence is 13 residues long. CDR1 is SEHNR, CDR2 FQNEAQ, per germline (reference sequence). Trimming took 3 bases from V and 8 from J, leaving 13 bases between them. The CDR3 DNA reads as TGTGCCAGCAGCTTGGGTACCACAGGAGAAGCTTTCTTT. Translation: CASSLGTTGEAFF. Filled out from reference TRBV7-9 and TRBJ1-1, the complete variable domain reads DTGVSQNPRHKITKRGQNVTFRCDPISEHNRLYWYRQTLGQGPEFLTYFQNEAQLEKSRLLSDRFSAERPKGSFSTLEIQRTEQGDSAMYLCASSLGTTGEAFFGQGTRLTVV.

V usage is TRBV28 and J usage is TRBJ1-2; D gene ambiguous. V was cut by 6 bases and J by 3 bases, with 8 bases left in between. Germline CDR1 MDHEN, CDR2 SYDVKM. This CDR3 spans 12 amino acids. For the CDR3, the DNA is TGTGCCAGCAGCCCGGGTTACTATGGCTACACCTTC. It specifies CASSPGYYGYTF.

The V call is TRBV5-6, the J call TRBJ1-1, with D uncertain. The germline V gene has CDR1 SGHDT and CDR2 YYEEEE. The CDR3 totals 16 residues. Trimming pared 2 bases from V and 4 bases from J, leaving 18 bases between. CDR3 in amino acids: CASSLVGGILATEAFF. CDR3 nucleotides: TGTGCCAGCAGCTTAGTTGGTGGGATCCTAGCCACTGAAGCTTTCTTT.

This sequence joins TRBV5-8 and TRBJ2-3; perhaps TRBD2 as D (6 bases). Trimming took off 4 bases at V and 3 bases at J, with 9 bases between the two ends. The CDR3 is 13 amino acids. Germline values: CDR1 SGHTS, CDR2 YDEGEE. Here the CDR3 DNA reads TGTGCCAGCAGCCGGGGGACGACAGATACGCAGTATTTT. Its translation: CASSRGTTDTQYF.

This clone was observed a few times. The genes are TRBV12-3 or TRBV12-4 and TRBJ1-1; D gene unclear. The CDR3 runs 11 residues. Trimming removed 3 bases from V and 2 bases from J, with 1 base in between. For the CDR3, the DNA is TGTGCCAGCAGTTTTAACACTGAAGCTTTCTTT. Protein sequence: CASSFNTEAFF.

The rearrangement uses TRBV7-3 and TRBJ1-1, with no clear D. The germline V gene has CDR1 SGHTA and CDR2 FQGTGA. The V and J ends lost 4 bases and 5 bases respectively, with 11 bases between them. The CDR3 totals 13 residues. The CDR3, as DNA: TGTGCCAGCAGCTCACGTGGGAGGACTGAAGCTTTCTTT. Its translation is CASSSRGRTEAFF.

This clone was seen a single time. The rearrangement uses TRBV9 and TRBJ2-1, with 7 nucleotides matching TRBD2. Trimming took 7 bases from V and 8 from J; bases not matched to a gene: 12. The CDR3 is made up of 14 amino acids. Per germline, CDR1 SGDLS and CDR2 YYNGEE. The CDR3 DNA reads TGTGCCAGCGAATCGGGAGGAGCAACGGATGAGCAGTTCTTC. Protein: CASESGGATDEQFF.

As DNA, the CDR3 is TGTGCCCGTTCGACAGGGAACAAAAACATTCAGTACTTC. Amino acids: CARSTGNKNIQYF. The V call is TRBV30, the J call TRBJ2-4; 7 bases fit TRBD1. V dropped 8 bases and J dropped 3; count of bases not matched to a gene: 7. This CDR3 contains 13 residues. Germline CDR1 and CDR2: GTSNPN and SVGIG (reference sequence).

The chain uses TRBV28 and TRBJ1-5; D is undetermined. V lost 5 bases and J lost 9, with 11 bases in between. Germline CDR1 and CDR2: MDHEN and SYDVKM. CDR3 length equals 12 residues. The CDR3 DNA follows: TGTGCCAGCAGTCCTAATGTGAGGCCCCAGCATTTT. Protein sequence: CASSPNVRPQHF.

The V and J genes are TRBV7-2 and TRBJ2-7; perhaps TRBD1 as D (6 bases). Germline V gives CDR1 SGHTA, CDR2 FQGNSA. Trimming left V 3 bases short and J 6 bases short, with 12 bases between. This CDR3 contains 13 residues. The CDR3 spells CASSLGRGVEQYF. CDR3 sequence (DNA): TGTGCCAGCAGCTTGGGCAGGGGAGTCGAGCAGTACTTC.

The chain recombines TRBV28 with TRBJ1-1, with D unresolved. V lost 0 bases, J lost 4 bases, and 21 bases lay in between. Germline V gives CDR1 MDHEN, CDR2 SYDVKM. The CDR3 sequence is 18 residues long. The CDR3 bases are TGTGCCAGCAGTTTATGCCATCCTTCGGGGAACGCCGGCACTGAAGCTTTCTTT. Protein sequence: CASSLCHPSGNAGTEAFF. The full variable domain, in which reference TRBV28 and TRBJ1-1 provide the parts outside the CDR3, is DVKVTQSSRYLVKRTGEKVFLECVQDMDHENMFWYRQDPGLGLRLIYFSYDVKMKEKGDIPEGYSVSREKKERFSLILESASTNQTSMYLCASSLCHPSGNAGTEAFFGQGTRLTVV.

The genes are TRBV5-1 and TRBJ1-1; 7 nucleotides line up with TRBD1. The CDR3 extends over 16 amino acids. Germline CDR1 and CDR2: SGHRS and YFSETQ. Trimming removed 5 bases from V and 3 bases from J; junction bases left unmatched: 13. This CDR3 reads CASRRDRAVYDTEAFF. CDR3 in DNA: TGCGCCAGCAGACGAGACAGGGCGGTTTACGACACTGAAGCTTTCTTT.

This chain uses TRBV2 with TRBJ2-3; no clear D gene. In germline, CDR1 is SNHLY, CDR2 FYNNEI. The CDR3 runs to 11 residues. Trimming left V 4 bases short and J 8 bases short, with 7 bases between. In nucleotides, the CDR3 is TGTGCCAGCAGTGTATCGGGTACGCAGTATTTT. Translating it yields CASSVSGTQYF. The full variable domain, in which reference TRBV2 and TRBJ2-3 provide the parts outside the CDR3, is EPEVTQTPSHQVTQMGQEVILRCVPISNHLYFYWYRQILGQKVEFLVSFYNNEISEKSEIFDDQFSVERPDGSNFTLKIRSTKLEDSAMYFCASSVSGTQYFGPGTRLTVL.

The rearrangement joins TRBV6-1 to TRBJ2-5; unclear D gene. This CDR3 is built from 18 residues. Germline CDR1 MNHNS, CDR2 SASEGT. V was pared by 2 bases and J by 2 bases, with 21 bases between. In DNA, the CDR3 is TGTGCCAGCAGTGAAAAAGATGCGCGGCAGGCAGGACAAGAGACCCAGTACTTC. Translation gives CASSEKDARQAGQETQYF.

This chain connects TRBV6-5 to TRBJ2-2; 8 bases fit TRBD1. Losses at the gene ends were 6 bases for V and 7 bases for J; bases not matched to a gene: 10. The CDR3 consists of 15 residues. CDR1 is MNHEY, CDR2 SVGAGI, per germline. The CDR3 reads CASSLWTGNGGELFF. CDR3 DNA: TGTGCCAGCAGCCTATGGACAGGGAACGGCGGGGAGCTGTTTTTT.

This chain connects TRBV28 to TRBJ1-4, with D possibly TRBD1 on 5 matching bases. Trimming took off 3 bases at V and 7 bases at J, with 6 bases between the two ends. The CDR3 is 12 amino acids. CDR1 is MDHEN and CDR2 is SYDVKM in the germline V gene. Here the CDR3 reads CASSLRGEKLFF. CDR3 nucleotide sequence: TGTGCCAGCAGTTTGAGGGGTGAAAAACTGTTTTTT.

The chain is built from TRBV4-3 and TRBJ2-2; unclear D gene. This CDR3 spans 15 amino acids. Germline V gene lookup returns CDR1 LGHNA and CDR2 YSLEER. V gave up 0 bases and J gave up 7 bases, with 12 bases separating them. CDR3: CASSQDRVGGGELFF. In nucleotides, the CDR3 is TGCGCCAGCAGCCAAGATCGGGTGGGCGGCGGGGAGCTGTTTTTT.

The V call is TRBV5-6, the J call TRBJ2-1; 7 bases line up with TRBD2. Germline V gene sequence: CDR1 SGHDT, CDR2 YYEEEE. V was pared by 3 bases and J by 6 bases, with 3 bases of the junction left unmatched. The length of the CDR3 is 13 residues. CDR3 nucleotides: TGTGCCAGCAGCTGGGACTACCCCAATGAGCAGTTCTTC. Its protein product is CASSWDYPNEQFF. Filled out from reference TRBV5-6 and TRBJ2-1, the complete variable domain reads DAGVTQSPTHLIKTRGQQVTLRCSPKSGHDTVSWYQQALGQGPQFIFQYYEEEERQRGNFPDRFSGHQFPNYSSELNVNALLLGDSALYLCASSWDYPNEQFFGPGTRLTVL.

The CDR3 sequence is CASSEYRGQKNIQYF. CDR3 nucleotides: TGTGCCAGCAGTGAATACAGGGGGCAGAAAAACATTCAGTACTTC. V and J are TRBV25-1 and TRBJ2-4; TRBD1 agrees at 8 bases. CDR3 length equals 15 residues. With 0 bases clipped from V and 4 bases from J, the junction kept 2 bases outside the gene matches. Germline V lookup: CDR1 MGHDK, CDR2 SYGVNS.

The chain recombines TRBV5-4 with TRBJ2-1; TRBD2 matches 11 bases. J gave up 7 bases and V 5 bases, and 8 bases lay outside the gene matches. Germline V gene lookup returns CDR1 SGHNT and CDR2 YYREEE (reference sequence). This CDR3 spans 15 amino acids. The CDR3 sequence: CASRPTSGRSNEQFF. Written as DNA, the CDR3 is TGTGCCAGCAGACCCACTAGCGGGAGATCGAATGAGCAGTTCTTC.